This TCR beta chain was sequenced during a study of CD8 T cells in Susac syndrome. Study-level background: Patients with Susac syndrome had blood drawn and were at that point therapy-naive, on corticosteroids, or on intravenous immunoglobulin alone.

Germline values: CDR1 LGHDT, CDR2 YNNKEL (reference sequence). V was cut by 4 bases and J by 0 bases, with 7 bases left in between. The CDR3 runs to 15 residues. An amount of RNA that ranged from roughly 0.45 to 1 ug was reverse transcribed with random hexamers. It was immunoSEQ multiplex PCR that amplified TCR beta CDR3 across 54 Vbeta and 13 Jbeta. TCRdb passed the immunoSEQ multiplex PCR reads through MiXCR, listing each CDR3 protein once. The sample includes around 100,000 distinct CDR3 sequences, 95% seen only once; the top ten take approximately 0.33%. Sample: CD8+ T cells from PBMCs. The genes are TRBV3-1 and TRBJ2-6; D gene uncertain. This clonotype was obtained from a human donor with Susac syndrome. The CDR3, as DNA: TGTGCCAGCAGCCCCTACAGCTCTGGGGCCAACGTCCTGACTTTC. Protein sequence: CASSPYSSGANVLTF.